The TCR beta chain described here comes from a study of beta chain features in type 1 diabetes. General study findings and limits: Shorter templates might be favored by PCR, equally in patients and controls. Moderate but significant shortening of TCRB CDR3s was recorded in all four CD4+ subsets from Type 1 diabetes patients.

This clone showed up just a few times. The antigen is undetermined. Sequencing targeted expressed TCRB transcripts, as all isolated RNA had been reverse transcribed. Generated by immunoSEQ multiplex PCR, the TCRdb table keeps only in-frame clones and is missing some. The top ten hold more than 0.1% of the sample, which has 500,000 to 800,000 clones, roughly 12% seen once. Trimming stripped 4 bases from V and 11 bases from J, with 8 bases between. The CDR3 extends over 10 amino acids. V gene TRBV23-1 combines with J gene TRBJ1-2; TRBD1 is a possible D gene (5 bases). TRBV23-1 carries the ORF label, with uncertain function. This TCR came from a man aged 25 to 40 with type 1 diabetes. The sequenced sample was naive CD4+ T cells from blood. CDR3 protein: CASSLGRYTF. The CDR3 coding sequence is TGCGCCAGCAGTCTGGGGCGGTACACCTTC.